The 32 T cell receptor beta chains below all came from one sample that was sequenced in a study of CD8 T cells in Susac syndrome. The RNA, roughly 0.5 to 1 ug, was put through reverse transcription using random hexamers. TCRdb itself ran the immunoSEQ multiplex PCR reads through MiXCR, one entry per CDR3 protein. This sample has around 130,000 distinct CDR3 sequences, with around 90% found just once. Sample: CD8+ T cells from PBMCs. These TCRs come from a human donor with multiple sclerosis.

CDR3 residues: CASSGPGHSTGELFF. CDR3 DNA: TGTGCCAGCAGTGGTCCGGGACACTCCACCGGGGAGCTGTTTTTT. The chain recombines TRBV27 with TRBJ2-2, with a possible D match to TRBD1 (6 bases). The germline V gene has CDR1 MNHEY and CDR2 SMNVEV (reference sequence). This CDR3 has 15 amino acids. V gave up 5 bases and J gave up 4 bases, with 14 bases separating them.

The chain employs TRBV11-2 and TRBJ1-5; D is unclear. From germline, CDR1 is SGHAT and CDR2 FQNNGV. Trimming pared 5 bases from V and 5 bases from J, leaving 10 bases between. CDR3 length equals 13 residues. The CDR3 loop reads CASSGRSDQPQHF. In DNA, the CDR3 is TGTGCCAGCAGCGGGCGGAGCGATCAGCCCCAGCATTTT.

J is TRBJ1-1 and V is TRBV5-4; possible D gene TRBD1, 5 bases. CDR1 is SGHNT and CDR2 is YYREEE in the germline V gene (reference sequence). V gave up 0 bases and J gave up 5 bases, with 11 bases separating them. CDR3 length: 14 residues. The CDR3: CASSLAGSTTEAFF. The CDR3 coding sequence is TGTGCCAGCAGCTTGGCAGGGAGTACGACTGAAGCTTTCTTT.

V and J are TRBV6-4 and TRBJ2-2; either TRBD1 or TRBD2 may fit D (6 bases each). Trimming left V 3 bases short and J 4 bases short, with 15 bases between. From germline, CDR1 is MRHNA and CDR2 SNTAGT. The CDR3 has 16 residues. The CDR3 DNA reads as TGTGCCAGCAGTGAGAAGGGGGAGGACGGCACCGGGGAGCTGTTTTTT. This sequence encodes CASSEKGEDGTGELFF.

V is TRBV9 and J is TRBJ1-1; no clear D gene. Trimming took off 0 bases at V and 0 bases at J, with 6 bases between the two ends. This CDR3 comprises 14 residues. Germline CDR1 SGDLS, CDR2 YYNGEE. The CDR3 loop reads CASSVGLMNTEAFF. The CDR3 bases are TGTGCCAGCAGCGTAGGTTTAATGAACACTGAAGCTTTCTTT.

The rearrangement links TRBV18 to TRBJ2-3; the D is unclear. V was clipped by 2 bases and J by 2 bases, with 5 bases between them. This CDR3 comprises 13 residues. Germline assignment: CDR1 KGHSH and CDR2 LQKENI. CDR3 in DNA: TGTGCCAGCTCACCATTTAACACAGATACGCAGTATTTT. This encodes CASSPFNTDTQYF. Together with reference TRBV18 and TRBJ2-3, the CDR3 gives the full variable domain: NAGVMQNPRHLVRRRGQEARLRCSPMKGHSHVYWYRQLPEEGLKFMVYLQKENIIDESGMPKERFSAEFPKEGPSILRIQQVVRGDSAAYFCASSPFNTDTQYFGPGTRLTVL.

The chain recombines TRBV2 with TRBJ1-5; TRBD1 matches at 10 bases. V dropped 7 bases and J dropped 5; count of bases not matched to a gene: 8. The CDR3 extends over 15 amino acids. Germline CDR1 is SNHLY and CDR2 is FYNNEI. The CDR3 bases are TGTGCCAGCAAGGAGGACAGGGGGTTTTATCAGCCCCAGCATTTT. Translation: CASKEDRGFYQPQHF. Variable domain in full (rest from reference TRBV2 and TRBJ1-5): EPEVTQTPSHQVTQMGQEVILRCVPISNHLYFYWYRQILGQKVEFLVSFYNNEISEKSEIFDDQFSVERPDGSNFTLKIRSTKLEDSAMYFCASKEDRGFYQPQHFGDGTRLSIL.

V and J are TRBV25-1 and TRBJ2-6; the D gene is possibly TRBD2 (6 bases). CDR1 is MGHDK and CDR2 is SYGVNS in the germline V gene. V was shortened by 1 base and J by 0 bases, with 13 bases between the two germline ends. This CDR3 has 18 amino acids. The CDR3 nucleotides are TGTGCCAGCAGTGAATTGGGCGGAGGGCTCTCTGGGGCCAACGTCCTGACTTTC. Translated: CASSELGGGLSGANVLTF.

The V gene is TRBV4-3, the J gene TRBJ1-5, with D unresolved. Germline V gives CDR1 LGHNA, CDR2 YSLEER. The CDR3 consists of 14 residues. V gave up 0 bases and J gave up 7 bases, with 10 bases separating them. DNA of the CDR3: TGCGCCAGCAGCCAAGATCTTATCGACCAGCCCCAGCATTTT. It codes for CASSQDLIDQPQHF.

The V call is TRBV19, the J call TRBJ2-5; TRBD1 is a possible D gene (6 bases). The CDR3 covers 15 residues. Looked up from germline, CDR1 is LNHDA and CDR2 is SQIVND (reference sequence). The V gene lost 1 base and the J gene lost 3 bases, with 12 bases spanning the gap. The chain's CDR3 is CASSIGVGGEETQYF. The CDR3 DNA sequence: TGTGCCAGTAGTATAGGAGTAGGGGGAGAAGAGACCCAGTACTTC.

There are a few counts of this clonotype. The chain couples TRBV5-6 to TRBJ2-7; the D is unclear. Germline CDR1 reads SGHDT; CDR2 reads YYEEEE. This CDR3 spans 12 amino acids. V lost 4 bases to trimming and J lost 4 bases, with 9 bases between them. The CDR3, as DNA: TGTGCCAGCAGCCATCAGTCGTACGAGCAGTACTTC. Protein product: CASSHQSYEQYF.

In its sample, this clonotype was seen once. The rearrangement links TRBV27 to TRBJ2-3, with 9 positions matching TRBD2. Germline values: CDR1 MNHEY, CDR2 SMNVEV (reference sequence). The CDR3 length is 16 residues. V was clipped by 4 bases and J by 2 bases; unmatched bases: 7. In DNA form, the CDR3 reads TGTGCCAGCAGTTCTCCTCTAGCGGGGTTCACAGATACGCAGTATTTT. It is translated as CASSSPLAGFTDTQYF.

The chain recombines TRBV9 with TRBJ1-1; D remains unclear. The germline CDR1 and CDR2 sequences are SGDLS and YYNGEE. The CDR3 spans 14 residues. V was trimmed by 0 bases and J by 0 bases, leaving 6 bases between them. The DNA of the CDR3 is TGTGCCAGCAGCGTAGCTGGGATGAACACTGAAGCTTTCTTT. Translating gives CASSVAGMNTEAFF.

The chain employs TRBV9 and TRBJ1-6; no definite D call. Germline CDR1 and CDR2: SGDLS and YYNGEE. Trimming removed 3 bases at V and 9 bases at J, with 16 bases between. The CDR3 loop spans 15 amino acids. Written as DNA, the CDR3 is TGTGCCAGCAGCGCCGGGTCCACGGAGTCTTCACCCCTCCACTTT. Translation: CASSAGSTESSPLHF.

The rearrangement links TRBV30 to TRBJ2-2, with no clear D. CDR3 size: 12 residues. Germline-derived CDR1 and CDR2 are GTSNPN and SVGIG (reference sequence). Deletions cut 2 bases from V and 5 bases from J, with 6 bases between. CDR3 nucleotide sequence: TGTGCCTGGAGTCTAATGACCGGGGAGCTGTTTTTT. Amino acids: CAWSLMTGELFF. Together with reference TRBV30 and TRBJ2-2, the CDR3 gives the full variable domain: SQTIHQWPATLVQPVGSPLSLECTVEGTSNPNLYWYRQAAGRGLQLLFYSVGIGQISSEVPQNLSASRPQDRQFILSSKKLLLSDSGFYLCAWSLMTGELFFGEGSRLTVL.

The chain links TRBV5-6 to TRBJ2-2; a possible D gene is TRBD2 (6 bases). Between the trimmed V and J ends, which lost 3 bases and 1 base, there was a span of 22 bases. This CDR3 spans 19 amino acids. Germline V gene data show CDR1 as SGHDT and CDR2 as YYEEEE. The CDR3 loop reads CASSSLSNSFSGNTGELFF. In nucleotides, the CDR3 is TGTGCCAGCAGCTCCCTCTCCAATTCCTTTAGCGGGAACACCGGGGAGCTGTTTTTT.

The chain employs TRBV15 and TRBJ2-1; 7 bases line up with TRBD2. This CDR3 region has 16 residues. V dropped 1 base and J dropped 9; count of bases not matched to a gene: 12. Germline CDR1 LNHNV, CDR2 YYDKDF (reference sequence). The CDR3 sequence is CATSRVSGLVLSEQFF. The CDR3 region has the DNA TGTGCCACCAGCAGAGTCTCAGGACTAGTTTTAAGTGAGCAGTTCTTC.

Only a few counts were recorded for this clonotype. The chain joins TRBV28 to TRBJ1-1, with 8 bases identical to TRBD1. The V segment lost 8 bases and the J segment 3 bases; nucleotides outside the gene matches: 5. There are 13 residues in the CDR3. The V gene's germline CDR1 is MDHEN and CDR2 SYDVKM. The CDR3: CASGPTGDTEAFF. The CDR3 region has the DNA TGTGCCAGCGGCCCGACAGGGGACACTGAAGCTTTCTTT.

The chain joins TRBV5-4 to TRBJ2-7; 7 nucleotides align to TRBD1. CDR3 size: 13 residues. The trim removed 3 bases at V and 1 base at J, leaving 1 base unmatched. Germline V lookup: CDR1 SGHNT, CDR2 YYREEE (reference sequence). CDR3 sequence: CASSWGQSYEQYF. The CDR3 region has the DNA TGTGCCAGCAGCTGGGGACAGTCCTACGAGCAGTACTTC.

This chain joins TRBV20-1 and TRBJ2-7; D is undetermined. The CDR3 consists of 15 residues. The germline gives CDR1 DFQATT, CDR2 SNEGSKA (reference sequence). V was trimmed by 0 bases and J by 0 bases, leaving 12 bases between them. Here the CDR3 DNA reads TGCAGTGCTAGAGATTCCGACTCGAGCTCCTACGAGCAGTACTTC. This translates into CSARDSDSSSYEQYF.

A single count supports this clonotype. Here the CDR3 DNA reads TGTGCCAGCAGCACATTGGGGGAGGGAGAGACCCAGTACTTC. Its translation: CASSTLGEGETQYF. This rearrangement joins TRBV7-3 to TRBJ2-5; TRBD2 matches at 7 bases. Germline V lookup: CDR1 SGHTA, CDR2 FQGTGA. This CDR3 spans 14 amino acids. The ends lost 5 bases at V and 4 bases at J; junction bases unmatched: 7.

This chain connects TRBV3-1 to TRBJ1-4; D perhaps matches TRBD1 (6 bases). The length of the CDR3 is 16 residues. Trimming pared 0 bases from V and 6 bases from J, leaving 14 bases between. The germline V gene has CDR1 LGHDT and CDR2 YNNKEL (reference sequence). The CDR3 region has the DNA TGTGCCAGCAGCCAAGATCTGGGGGGGCTGGATGAAAAACTGTTTTTT. Its translation is CASSQDLGGLDEKLFF. Drawing the rest from reference TRBV3-1 and TRBJ1-4, the complete variable domain is DTAVSQTPKYLVTQMGNDKSIKCEQNLGHDTMYWYKQDSKKFLKIMFSYNNKELIINETVPNRFSPKSPDKAHLNLHINSLELGDSAVYFCASSQDLGGLDEKLFFGSGTQLSVL.

The gene calls are TRBV4-1 and TRBJ2-7, with D perhaps being TRBD1 or TRBD2 (5 bases each). Trimming stripped 4 bases from V and 5 bases from J, with 21 bases between. The CDR3 runs 16 residues. The germline CDR1 and CDR2 sequences are MGHRA and YSYEKL. Written as DNA, the CDR3 is TGCGCCAGCAGCCCCTACTCGGGGCCTCCACAGGACGAGCAGTACTTC. Its protein is CASSPYSGPPQDEQYF.

The genes are TRBV4-3 and TRBJ1-5; D ambiguous. The germline V gene encodes CDR1 LGHNA and CDR2 YSLEER. Trimming cost V 0 bases and J 7 bases, with 7 bases left between them. The CDR3 covers 13 residues. CDR3 nucleotide sequence: TGCGCCAGCAGCCAAGATGAACACCAGCCCCAGCATTTT. It translates to CASSQDEHQPQHF.

This chain's CDR3 is CSAREGGAGSNQPQHF. The DNA of the CDR3 is TGCAGTGCTAGAGAAGGGGGCGCAGGAAGCAATCAGCCCCAGCATTTT. The V gene is TRBV20-1, the J gene TRBJ1-5, with 7 bases that match TRBD1. J was trimmed by 1 base and V by 0 bases; bases with no gene match: 6. Germline loops: CDR1 DFQATT, CDR2 SNEGSKA (reference sequence). The CDR3 consists of 16 residues.

This rearrangement joins TRBV7-6 to TRBJ2-7, with D perhaps being TRBD1 or TRBD2 (5 bases each). CDR3 length: 12 amino acids. V was clipped by 5 bases and J by 6 bases, with 11 bases between them. Per the germline V gene, CDR1 is SGHVS and CDR2 is FNYEAQ. The chain's CDR3 is CASSHEGSEQYF. The CDR3, as DNA: TGTGCCAGCAGCCACGAGGGGAGCGAGCAGTACTTC.

The chain is built from TRBV4-1 and TRBJ2-6; the D is unclear. Trimming took 1 base from V and 0 from J, leaving 1 base between them. The CDR3 has 14 amino acids. Germline assignment: CDR1 MGHRA and CDR2 YSYEKL. CDR3 nucleotide sequence: TGCGCCAGCAGCCAAGCCTCTGGGGCCAACGTCCTGACTTTC. Encoded protein: CASSQASGANVLTF.

V gene TRBV27 combines with J gene TRBJ1-5; 9 bases match TRBD1. Losses at the gene ends were 8 bases for V and 5 bases for J; bases not matched to a gene: 7. CDR1 is MNHEY and CDR2 is SMNVEV in the germline V gene (reference sequence). The CDR3 length is 14 residues. Here the CDR3 reads CASAPGTGYQPQHF. The DNA for the CDR3 is TGTGCCAGCGCGCCCGGGACAGGGTATCAGCCCCAGCATTTT.

The rearrangement uses TRBV7-2 and TRBJ1-1; 8 nucleotides match TRBD1. The V gene's germline CDR1 is SGHTA and CDR2 FQGNSA. This CDR3 region has 16 residues. J lost 5 bases, V lost 5 bases, and 13 bases had no gene match. This CDR3 is CASSLKGSRGLTEAFF. The CDR3 region has the DNA TGTGCCAGCAGCCTCAAAGGGAGCAGGGGGCTTACTGAAGCTTTCTTT.

Concerning this clonotype itself: Mismatch with germline at one junction end may stem from a read error. The chain is built from TRBV5-6 and TRBJ1-3; D is unresolved. The CDR3 extends over 14 amino acids. The germline V gene has CDR1 SGHDT and CDR2 YYEEEE. CDR3 nucleotide sequence: TGTGCCAGCAGCTTTGGAAACTCTGGAACCACCATATATTTT. This codes for CASSFGNSGTTIYF.

V and J are TRBV15 and TRBJ1-1; TRBD1 agrees at 7 bases. CDR1 and CDR2 from the germline V gene are LNHNV and YYDKDF (reference sequence). With 5 bases clipped from V and 2 bases from J, the junction kept 5 bases outside the gene matches. The CDR3 sequence is 14 residues long. Here the CDR3 DNA reads TGTGCCACCAGCCTAGACAGGGCTAACACTGAAGCTTTCTTT. Protein: CATSLDRANTEAFF.

This chain links TRBV28 with TRBJ2-7; 7 nucleotides line up with TRBD2. The CDR3 extends over 15 amino acids. The germline V gene has CDR1 MDHEN and CDR2 SYDVKM. V lost 3 bases, J lost 5 bases, and 10 bases stayed unmatched. The CDR3, as DNA: TGTGCCAGCAGTTTTAATGGGCTAGCGGTAGACGAGCAGTACTTC. This translates into CASSFNGLAVDEQYF.